Presented here are 19 T cell receptor beta chains from one specimen sequenced in a study of blood T cell repertoires in COVID-19. Measured with immunoSEQ multiplex PCR; TCRdb has only the in-frame clones, and not every one. The sample holds 200,000 to 300,000 clones, approximately 88% seen once. Sequencing was done on a sample of PBMCs or T cells enriched from blood (not recorded which). These receptors all stem from a woman between 40 and 55 years old with acute COVID-19.

The chain employs TRBV4-3 and TRBJ1-2; 8 bases fit TRBD1. CDR1 and CDR2 (germline): LGHNA, YSLEER. V shed 4 bases, J shed 4 bases, and the junction held 8 bases outside the gene matches. The CDR3 totals 15 residues. The CDR3 sequence: CASSRSRTGTYGYTF. For the CDR3, the DNA is TGCGCCAGCAGCCGTTCCCGGACAGGGACCTATGGCTACACCTTC.

This clone was seen just once. The chain uses TRBV7-2 and TRBJ2-2; the D gene is possibly TRBD1 (5 bases). Trimming left V 5 bases short and J 3 bases short, with 10 bases between. This CDR3 contains 14 residues. Germline V gene sequence: CDR1 SGHTA, CDR2 FQGNSA. This CDR3 is CASSLFRDTGELFF. The CDR3 DNA reads as TGTGCCAGCAGCCTTTTCAGGGACACCGGGGAGCTGTTTTTT.

This chain connects TRBV29-1 to TRBJ1-3; D call uncertain. The CDR3 totals 14 residues. The germline CDR1 and CDR2 sequences are SQVTM and ANQGSEA. The ends were cut back, 3 bases at V and 1 base at J, with 10 bases in the middle. CDR3 in DNA: TGCAGCGTTGATGGGCAGATATCTGGAAACACCATATATTTT. It yields the protein CSVDGQISGNTIYF.

This chain connects TRBV7-2 to TRBJ2-5; 10 nucleotides align to TRBD2. Germline V CDR1 and CDR2: SGHTA, FQGNSA. There are 16 residues in the CDR3. The trim removed 6 bases at V and 0 bases at J, leaving 7 bases unmatched. This CDR3 is CASSASGSAYQETQYF. The CDR3 DNA reads as TGTGCCAGCAGTGCTAGCGGGAGCGCGTACCAAGAGACCCAGTACTTC.

A single count supports this clone. This chain links TRBV27 with TRBJ1-4; no firm D call. Germline V gene lookup returns CDR1 MNHEY and CDR2 SMNVEV (reference sequence). The CDR3 is 15 amino acids. The V and J ends lost 0 bases and 4 bases respectively, with 9 bases between them. The CDR3 here is CASSLSVAYNEKLFF. In nucleotides, the CDR3 is TGTGCCAGCAGTTTATCGGTCGCCTATAATGAAAAACTGTTTTTT.

The chain recombines TRBV5-5 with TRBJ2-7; the match to TRBD1 covers 7 bases. Germline V gives CDR1 SGHKS, CDR2 YYEKEE (reference sequence). The ends lost 4 bases at V and 2 bases at J; junction bases unmatched: 9. The CDR3 extends over 15 amino acids. The CDR3 region has the DNA TGTGCCAGCAGCCTCACCGGGACAGCGGCCTACGAGCAGTACTTC. Translation gives CASSLTGTAAYEQYF.

The gene calls are TRBV10-2 and TRBJ2-3, with 9 bases identical to TRBD2. Germline loops: CDR1 WSHSY, CDR2 SAAADI. J gave up 1 base and V 4 bases, and 6 bases lay outside the gene matches. The CDR3 spans 16 residues. The CDR3 bases are TGCGCCAGCAGTGGGTTCATAGCGGGGGGCACAGATACGCAGTATTTT. This codes for CASSGFIAGGTDTQYF.

This chain uses TRBV18 with TRBJ2-2; TRBD2 matches at 12 bases. In germline, CDR1 is KGHSH, CDR2 LQKENI. V gave up 4 bases and J gave up 0 bases; unmatched junction bases: 3. The length of the CDR3 is 17 residues. The CDR3 nucleotides read TGTGCCAGCTCACAGGGACTAGCGGGCTCGAACACCGGGGAGCTGTTTTTT. Encoded protein: CASSQGLAGSNTGELFF.

The chain links TRBV27 to TRBJ2-3, with 15 bases identical to TRBD2. Per the germline V gene, CDR1 is MNHEY and CDR2 is SMNVEV (reference sequence). V trimming: 4 bases; J trimming: 5 bases; junction bases outside the gene matches: 7. This CDR3 region has 17 residues. Written as DNA, the CDR3 is TGTGCCAGCAGTTCCCGGACTAGCGGGGGGGCCAGAGATACGCAGTATTTT. Translating it yields CASSSRTSGGARDTQYF.

J is TRBJ1-6 and V is TRBV10-1; TRBD1 might be the D (5 bases). The ends were cut back, 8 bases at V and 7 bases at J, with 15 bases in the middle. There are 14 residues in the CDR3. Per germline, CDR1 WNHNN and CDR2 SYGVQD (reference sequence). The CDR3 DNA is TGCGCCAGCTTCCATGGGGCTCTGAATTCACCCCTCCACTTT. Protein product: CASFHGALNSPLHF.

The chain has TRBV11-3 and TRBJ1-3, with D unclear. V was trimmed by 0 bases and J by 2 bases, leaving 14 bases between them. The CDR3 has 17 residues. Germline CDR1 reads SGHNT; CDR2 reads YENEEA. CDR3 sequence (DNA): TGTGCCAGCAGCTTAGATCGGGGTCACGGAGCTGGAAACACCATATATTTT. Protein sequence: CASSLDRGHGAGNTIYF.

The chain has TRBV11-3 and TRBJ2-2, with TRBD2 matching 9 bases. From germline, CDR1 is SGHNT and CDR2 YENEEA. Trimming took 4 bases from V and 6 from J; bases not matched to a gene: 6. This CDR3 is 15 amino acids long. CDR3 sequence: CASSSGLATAGELFF. CDR3 bases: TGTGCCAGCAGCTCGGGACTAGCTACGGCCGGGGAGCTGTTTTTT.

The CDR3 region is CASSTDRGSGNTIYF. The CDR3 bases are TGCGCCAGCAGCACGGACAGGGGGTCTGGAAACACCATATATTTT. The chain joins TRBV5-1 to TRBJ1-3; 10 nucleotides agree with TRBD1. This CDR3 comprises 15 residues. CDR1 SGHRS and CDR2 YFSETQ come from the germline V gene. J lost 1 base, V lost 4 bases, and 2 bases had no gene match.

The chain joins TRBV3-1 (or the pseudogene TRBV3-2) to TRBJ1-5; D gene ambiguous. The V end lost 0 bases, the J end lost 7 bases, and 7 bases lay between the germline ends. The CDR3 has 13 residues. Germline CDR1 is LGHDT and CDR2 is YNNKEL (reference sequence). The CDR3 DNA sequence: TGTGCCAGCAGCCAAGATCTTGGCCAGCCCCAGCATTTT. Encoded protein: CASSQDLGQPQHF.

CDR3 DNA sequence: TGTGCCTGGAGTGTGGGGCGAAGCTCTGGAAACACCATATATTTT. Amino acids: CAWSVGRSSGNTIYF. The J gene is TRBJ1-3, the V gene TRBV30; maybe TRBD1 (5 bases). In germline, CDR1 is GTSNPN, CDR2 SVGIG (reference sequence). Between the trimmed V and J ends, which lost 0 bases and 0 bases, there was a span of 9 bases. The CDR3 runs 15 residues.

The genes are TRBV19 and TRBJ1-2; the D gene is possibly TRBD1 (6 bases). CDR1 is LNHDA and CDR2 is SQIVND in the germline V gene (reference sequence). V was shortened by 4 bases and J by 3 bases, with 12 bases between the two germline ends. CDR3 length: 14 residues. CDR3 amino acids: CASSTYQGHYGYTF. The CDR3 bases are TGTGCCAGTAGTACATATCAGGGGCACTATGGCTACACCTTC.

The chain is built from TRBV7-9 and TRBJ2-1, with a possible D match to TRBD1 (6 bases). The germline V and J ends were trimmed by 5 bases and 5 bases, with 16 bases remaining between them. The CDR3 loop spans 15 amino acids. Germline loops: CDR1 SEHNR, CDR2 FQNEAQ (reference sequence). CDR3 in DNA: TGTGCCAGCAGCACTCAGGGGCGCAATAACAATGAGCAGTTCTTC. Encoded protein: CASSTQGRNNNEQFF.

This chain joins TRBV4-3 and TRBJ2-5, with 8 bases lining up with TRBD1. CDR3 length equals 15 residues. CDR1 is LGHNA, CDR2 YSLEER, per germline. J gave up 5 bases and V 1 base, and 6 bases lay outside the gene matches. CDR3 residues: CASSQGWQGAETQYF. CDR3 sequence (DNA): TGCGCCAGCAGCCAAGGGTGGCAGGGGGCCGAGACCCAGTACTTC.

The rearrangement uses TRBV9 and TRBJ2-5; a weak D match, TRBD2 (5 bases). The CDR3 covers 16 residues. The germline V and J ends were trimmed by 4 bases and 1 base, with 17 bases remaining between them. Germline lookup yields CDR1 SGDLS and CDR2 YYNGEE. DNA of the CDR3: TGTGCCAGCAGCCCAGCGGTAAGCGCGGGCCAAGAGACCCAGTACTTC. This translates into CASSPAVSAGQETQYF.